This T cell receptor beta chain was sequenced in a study of T cell responses to AZD1222 COVID-19 vaccine. Method: immunoSEQ multiplex PCR; TCRdb's copy keeps in-frame clones and lacks some. The sample holds 80,000 to 100,000 clones, 75% to 90% seen once. In the case of this clone: Its target is not known.

Whole-study results and caveats: Nearly half of the spike-specific TCRs reportedly recognize variant regions that carry no mutations. The donor cohort was predominantly white British with a female majority, and clonal diversity may have been underestimated. CD4 TCRs associated with vaccination spanned spike, dominating at 160-218 and 743-854.

Second-dose intervals of approximately 4 or approximately 12 weeks were pooled. Germline V gene data show CDR1 as SGHTA and CDR2 as FQGTGA. The CDR3 runs to 20 residues. J lost 0 bases, V lost 2 bases, and 12 bases had no gene match. Sequencing was performed on peripheral blood, taken 28 days after the second AZD1222 dose. The source is an adult who received the AZD1222 COVID-19 vaccine. V gene TRBV7-3 combines with J gene TRBJ2-2; 10 nucleotides agree with TRBD1. The DNA for the CDR3 is TGTGCCAGCAGCTTATATCATGGGACAGGGGATAACGCGAACACCGGGGAGCTGTTTTTT. It is translated as CASSLYHGTGDNANTGELFF.